The clone carrying this TCR beta chain was counted a single time. The record originates from a study of blood T cell repertoires in COVID-19. Study background: The United States, Italy and Spain provided the acute and convalescent COVID-19 samples.

Per the study methods: Estimation of nucleated cell counts was performed using reference gene primer amplification. TCRdb's table, derived via immunoSEQ multiplex PCR, lists solely in-frame clones and lacks some. That table gives V, J and clone size, and the DNA gave D and trimming. The sample records some 150,000 clones, more than 65% being singletons. Trimming left V 1 base short and J 2 bases short, with 5 bases between. From germline, CDR1 is MDHEN and CDR2 SYDVKM. The CDR3 loop spans 13 amino acids. Specimen: peripheral blood. The rearrangement links TRBV28 to TRBJ1-2, with D unclear. The TCR was taken from a woman aged 45-65 years with acute or convalescent COVID-19. CDR3 DNA sequence: TGTGCCAGCAGTTTATTACGGAACTATGGCTACACCTTC. The encoded protein is CASSLLRNYGYTF.